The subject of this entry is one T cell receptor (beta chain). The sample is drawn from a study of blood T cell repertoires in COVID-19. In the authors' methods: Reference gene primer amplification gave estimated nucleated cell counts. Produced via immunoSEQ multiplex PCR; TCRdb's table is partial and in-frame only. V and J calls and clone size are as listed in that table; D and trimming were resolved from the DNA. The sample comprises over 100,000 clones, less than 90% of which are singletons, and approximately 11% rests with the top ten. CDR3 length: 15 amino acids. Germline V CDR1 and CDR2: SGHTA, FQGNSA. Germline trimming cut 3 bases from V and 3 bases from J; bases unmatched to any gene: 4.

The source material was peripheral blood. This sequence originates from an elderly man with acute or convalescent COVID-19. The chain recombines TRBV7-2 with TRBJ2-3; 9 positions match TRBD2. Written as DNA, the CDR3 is TGTGCCAGCAGCTTTTACCTAGCGGGGACAGATACGCAGTATTTT. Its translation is CASSFYLAGTDTQYF. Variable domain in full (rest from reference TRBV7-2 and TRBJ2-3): GAGVSQSPSNKVTEKGKDVELRCDPISGHTALYWYRQSLGQGLEFLIYFQGNSAPDKSGLPSDRFSAERTGGSVSTLTIQRTQQEDSAVYLCASSFYLAGTDTQYFGPGTRLTVL.